This T cell receptor (beta chain) was documented in a study of T cells in Graves' hyperthyroidism and ophthalmopathy. This clonotype was observed at least ten times. Amplification of TCR beta CDR3 regions was performed using RNA transcripts as template. The HTBI primer set was used in a first-round RT-PCR of the TCR CDR3. TCRdb redid the calling of the multiplex PCR reads with MiXCR, one entry per CDR3 protein. The sample carries 600,000 or so distinct CDR3 sequences, roughly 15% recorded once. The length of the CDR3 is 13 residues. V was trimmed by 5 bases and J by 5 bases, leaving 12 bases between them.

The TCR was taken from a woman aged 45-65 years with Graves' ophthalmopathy. The J gene is TRBJ2-5, the V gene TRBV12-3 or TRBV12-4; tentatively, D is TRBD2 (5 bases). The specimen sequenced was blood. CDR3 bases: TGTGCCAGCAGTGCTAGCCACGGGGAGACCCAGTACTTC. The encoded protein is CASSASHGETQYF.